The rows below give T cell receptor beta chains drawn from one sample of a study of blood T cell repertoires in COVID-19. Measured with immunoSEQ multiplex PCR; TCRdb has only the in-frame clones, and not every one. Seen here are roughly 350,000 clones, under 95% observed once, and the top ten hold 3% to 4%. Sequenced material: peripheral blood. The receptors originated from a woman younger than 35 who had recovered from COVID-19. The conserved cysteine and the conserved F or W are not part of the CDR3 here. Fields, in order: clone size, J gene, V gene, CDR3 protein. Rows may omit the clone size; those that give it use once, few, many or a size class.

abundance: -; j_gene: TRBJ1-2; v_gene: TRBV5-4; CDR3aa: ASSQAGQEDYGYT
abundance: -; j_gene: TRBJ1-1; v_gene: TRBV19; CDR3aa: ASREGQPNTEAF
abundance: -; j_gene: TRBJ2-3; v_gene: TRBV18; CDR3aa: ASSPGLAGGTDTQY
abundance: -; j_gene: TRBJ1-2; v_gene: TRBV24-1; CDR3aa: APKKTGGYGYT
abundance: -; j_gene: TRBJ2-3; v_gene: TRBV10-3; CDR3aa: AISEGGSGNTQY
abundance: -; j_gene: TRBJ1-1; v_gene: TRBV19; CDR3aa: ASSWGDTEAF
abundance: -; j_gene: TRBJ1-1; v_gene: TRBV11-2; CDR3aa: ASSLFLGGPNTEAF
abundance: -; j_gene: TRBJ1-1; v_gene: TRBV4-3; CDR3aa: ASSQETVGTEAF
abundance: -; j_gene: TRBJ1-2; v_gene: TRBV24-1; CDR3aa: ATSDLDRYYGYT
abundance: few; j_gene: TRBJ2-1; v_gene: TRBV5-1; CDR3aa: ASSLGTSGIDNEQF
abundance: -; j_gene: TRBJ2-4; v_gene: TRBV6-2/TRBV6-3; CDR3aa: ASSYSGPSNIQY
abundance: -; j_gene: TRBJ2-3; v_gene: TRBV4-1; CDR3aa: ASSHFGSDTQY
abundance: -; j_gene: TRBJ2-1; v_gene: TRBV25-1; CDR3aa: ASSGTSGAGDEQF
abundance: -; j_gene: TRBJ1-1; v_gene: TRBV29-1; CDR3aa: SVTSNTEAF
abundance: -; j_gene: TRBJ1-5; v_gene: TRBV10-3; CDR3aa: AISAKQGKGQPQH
abundance: -; j_gene: TRBJ2-2; v_gene: TRBV6-2/TRBV6-3; CDR3aa: ASSYSGGTGELF
abundance: -; j_gene: TRBJ1-3; v_gene: TRBV7-2; CDR3aa: ASSLVQGGSGNTIY
abundance: -; j_gene: TRBJ2-3; v_gene: TRBV19; CDR3aa: ASSIDRWAGLLY
abundance: -; j_gene: TRBJ2-1; v_gene: TRBV11-3; CDR3aa: ASSSITGYNEQF
abundance: -; j_gene: TRBJ2-3; v_gene: TRBV6-5; CDR3aa: ASTTGQGIGTQY
abundance: -; j_gene: TRBJ1-4; v_gene: TRBV2; CDR3aa: ASKGDSVGEKLF
abundance: once; j_gene: TRBJ1-3; v_gene: TRBV29-1; CDR3aa: SVRITVNGNTIY